What follows describes a single T cell receptor (beta chain). Its matching antigen is unknown. A much larger clone lies one base from this, so it may be a read error. Drawn from each donor were approximately 10 milliliters of peripheral blood. The sample belongs to a study of blood T cells in healthy people across ages. As for the study in general: Using template switching, researchers captured about one barcoded beta molecule for each two T cells.

Next came a second PCR, run for about 7 to 12 cycles, which used a sample-barcoded 5' primer along with a J-beta primer mix. The study obtained at least 2.5 million CDR3-containing paired-end reads from every sample. A single record per CDR3 protein comes from TCRdb applying MiXCR to the 5' RACE reads. The sample holds roughly 1,500,000 distinct CDR3 sequences; 34% are singletons and the top ten take roughly 10%. This CDR3 is built from 15 residues. CDR1 and CDR2 from the germline V gene are MGHRA and YSYEKL. Broader study findings: In these data, TCR beta diversity tracked strongly with naive T cell percentage.

This clonotype originated in a woman aged 25 to 39 in good health. The chain has TRBV4-1 and TRBJ1-5; possible D gene TRBD1, 5 bases. Sequenced sample: blood. The CDR3 DNA sequence: TGCGCCTGCAGCCAAGAGGGGAGCGGCAATCAGCCCCAGCATTTT. Its protein product is CACSQEGSGNQPQHF.